This T cell receptor beta chain came from a study of somatic mutations in cytotoxic T cells in rheumatoid arthritis. Study context: Each patient's diagnosis was followed right away by a blood draw (30 ml EDTA), before any treatment. Flow-sorting brought some V beta antibody-stained T-cell populations to nearly 100% purity, V beta1+ cells sequenced for TCRB among them.

General study results and limits: There were 8 of 65 patients in whom the largest CD8+ clone exceeded 20% of CD8+ cells.

Concerning this clone itself: Its specificity is not known.

Per germline, CDR1 SEHNR and CDR2 FQNEAQ (reference sequence). The V and J ends lost 4 bases and 4 bases respectively, with 14 bases between them. The CDR3 has 14 amino acids. Some clones are missing from TCRdb's copy, which holds only in-frame ones; the method was immunoSEQ multiplex PCR. The sample has approximately 21,000 clones; approximately 81% are singletons. Researchers isolated CD4+ and CD8+ cells by positive magnetic bead selection and then checked their purity by flow cytometry. Sequencing was carried out using CD8+ T cells sorted from blood. This sequence joins TRBV7-9 and TRBJ2-7; no reliable D call. The clonotype comes from an adult with rheumatoid arthritis. CDR3 region: CASSSRDRGYEQYF. CDR3 DNA sequence: TGTGCCAGCAGCTCCCGAGACCGCGGATACGAGCAGTACTTC.